The clone carrying this T cell receptor (beta chain) has a handful of counts. The antigen is unknown. This sample stems from a study of regulatory T cells in long-lasting Graves disease. Points from the study as a whole: Gene preferences differed: TRBV28, TRBJ1-2, TRBJ2-5 in persistent cases. Patients whose Graves' disease persisted exhibited lower TCR diversity than those newly diagnosed.

Time point reported: persistent/refractory GD, antithyroid drugs over 5 years with positive TRAb. From PBMCs, RNA was extracted and then used to make the TCR library. In germline, CDR1 is LNHNV, CDR2 YYDKDF (reference sequence). V was pared by 0 bases and J by 4 bases, with 22 bases between. The CDR3 has 18 residues. For TCR beta, libraries came from iRepertoire HTBI primers and Arm-PCR of CDR3 regions. TCRdb reanalysed the multiplex PCR reads using MiXCR and keeps one entry per CDR3 protein. The table records about 660,000 distinct CDR3 sequences, about 30% of them present only once. V and J are TRBV15 and TRBJ2-7, with D possibly matching TRBD1 (5 bases). The receptor's source is a female donor with Graves disease. Material: peripheral blood mononuclear cells (PBMCs), obtained when the disease was refractory, from a patient treated with antithyroid drugs. The DNA of the CDR3 is TGTGCCACCAGCAGAGATTGGGTCATAGGAGTACAGGAATACGAGCAGTACTTC. Translated, it gives CATSRDWVIGVQEYEQYF.